This paragraph covers one T cell receptor beta chain sequence. Its target is unknown. With 60 Vbeta and 13 Jbeta primers, the PCR was carried out. Repertoires were generated with immunoSEQ multiplex PCR, while TCRdb's copy carries only in-frame clones and drops some. The sample lists about 180,000 clones, around 82% seen once, with approximately 2.5% in the top ten. Trimming removed 4 bases from V and 6 bases from J; junction bases left unmatched: 8. CDR1 is ENHRY, CDR2 SYGVKD, per germline. The CDR3 has 15 amino acids. The sample originates from a study of cytomegalovirus exposure and HLA in healthy donors. Study-level findings and limits: Highly shared sequence variants in one cluster were likely a sequencing artifact. A few of the chains that were CMV-associated were confirmed in vitro to be specific for CMV antigens. The classifier, whose performance was assessed in both the original and validation cohorts, reportedly diagnosed cytomegalovirus status with high specificity and sensitivity. A later analysis linked a missense variant in DCLRE1C to the trimming of TCR beta V and J genes.

The chain carries TRBV10-3 and TRBJ1-1; TRBD1 matches at 10 bases. This clonotype was sampled from a man aged 60-69 years in good health and CMV-seronegative. Sample: PBMCs. DNA for the CDR3: TGTGCCATCAGTGGGAGACAGGGGGCAGTGGCTGAAGCTTTCTTT. Encoded protein: CAISGRQGAVAEAFF.